A selection of T cell receptor beta chains follows, all from one sample in a study of blood T cells in healthy people across ages. TCRdb reprocessed the 5' RACE reads via MiXCR and lists one record per CDR3 protein. The sample consists of about 1.5 million distinct CDR3 sequences, around 42% of them appearing once. The specimen was blood. These TCRs come from a woman aged 18-29 years in good health. Both conserved end residues are part of each CDR3. Each record gives: clone size, D gene, J gene, V gene, CDR3 protein, CDR3 DNA. The D gene is left open where the match is weak. Clone size, where shown, is once, few, many, or a class for clones that have expanded.

>.|.|TRBJ2-5|TRBV5-1
CASRSGTTETQYF
TGCGCCAGCAGATCCGGGACGACGGAGACCCAGTACTTC
>many|.|TRBJ1-2|TRBV12-3/TRBV12-4
CASSFAAYGYTF
TGTGCCAGCAGCTTCGCGGCATATGGCTACACCTTC
>.|TRBD1|TRBJ1-6|TRBV6-5
CASRAPGTGGYSPLHF
TGTGCCAGCAGAGCCCCCGGGACAGGGGGGTATTCACCCCTCCACTTT
>few|TRBD1|TRBJ2-7|TRBV24-1
CATSEGQGYEQYF
TGTGCCACCAGTGAGGGACAGGGTTACGAGCAGTACTTC
>.|.|TRBJ2-3|TRBV7-9
CASTTGQASTDTQYF
TGTGCCAGCACCACCGGGCAGGCTAGCACAGATACGCAGTATTTT
>.|.|TRBJ2-2|TRBV12-3/TRBV12-4
CASSFEFSGANTGELFF
TGTGCCAGCAGTTTCGAATTCTCAGGGGCGAACACCGGGGAGCTGTTTTTT
>few|.|TRBJ1-1|TRBV20-1
CSARGGSNTEAFF
TGCAGTGCTCGGGGAGGGTCGAACACTGAAGCTTTCTTT
>.|.|TRBJ2-7|TRBV18
CASSPQEGPTYEQYF
TGTGCCAGCTCACCCCAGGAAGGGCCGACCTACGAGCAGTACTTC
>few|.|TRBJ2-7|TRBV6-5
CASHPTTGTYEQYF
TGTGCCAGCCATCCAACCACCGGGACCTACGAGCAGTACTTC
>.|.|TRBJ1-1|TRBV10-3
CAISPGELAFF
TGTGCCATCAGTCCCGGCGAGCTAGCTTTCTTT
>few|TRBD2|TRBJ2-1|TRBV7-8
CASSFGGTSPYEQFF
TGTGCCAGCAGCTTCGGAGGGACTAGTCCGTATGAGCAGTTCTTC
>few|.|TRBJ2-7|TRBV12-3/TRBV12-4
CASSPRDFTYEQYF
TGTGCCAGCAGCCCCCGGGACTTTACCTACGAGCAGTACTTC
>.|.|TRBJ1-2|TRBV6-5
CASRPGRELSGYTF
TGTGCCAGCAGACCCGGCCGGGAGTTAAGTGGCTACACCTTC
>.|TRBD2|TRBJ2-7|TRBV20-1
CSANQAGIAYNEQYF
TGCAGTGCTAACCAAGCGGGGATCGCCTACAATGAGCAGTACTTC
>many|.|TRBJ1-2|TRBV7-2
CASSLAAGAANYGYTF
TGTGCCAGCAGCTTAGCGGCGGGGGCAGCTAACTATGGCTACACCTTC
>.|.|TRBJ2-1|TRBV20-1
CSAQDRKQFF
TGCAGTGCTCAAGATAGGAAGCAGTTCTTC
>few|.|TRBJ2-5|TRBV18
CASSPPRGEIKTQYF
TGTGCCAGCTCACCACCGCGGGGAGAGATAAAGACCCAGTACTTC
>.|.|TRBJ2-4|TRBV29-1
CSVLRFDLGRENIQYF
TGCAGCGTTCTTCGGTTCGATTTAGGTAGAGAAAACATTCAGTACTTC
>.|TRBD2|TRBJ2-3|TRBV12-3/TRBV12-4
CASKWAGGPSSTDTQYF
TGTGCCAGCAAGTGGGCGGGAGGACCCTCTAGCACAGATACGCAGTATTTT
>few|TRBD1|TRBJ1-1|TRBV12-3/TRBV12-4
CASREQGSGTEAFF
TGTGCCAGCAGGGAACAGGGGTCCGGCACTGAAGCTTTCTTT